This paragraph covers one T cell receptor (beta chain) sequence. Repertoires were generated with immunoSEQ multiplex PCR, while TCRdb's copy carries only in-frame clones and drops some. The table includes about 43,000 clones, around 83% detected once. The source of the sample is a study of blood T cell repertoires in COVID-19. Study-level background: Samples taken during acute and convalescent COVID-19 were collected in the United States, Italy and Spain.

The sample comprised peripheral blood. This receptor was obtained from a woman at least 80 years old with acute or convalescent COVID-19.

CDR3 in amino acids: CASSLVSGTYSSGANVLTF. CDR3 DNA sequence: TGCGCCAGCAGCTTGGTTTCCGGGACATACTCCTCTGGGGCCAACGTCCTGACTTTC. The chain is built from TRBV5-1 and TRBJ2-6, with a possible D match to TRBD1 (6 bases). This CDR3 comprises 19 residues. With 0 bases removed from V and 0 bases from J, the gap between germline ends came to 16 bases. Germline loops: CDR1 SGHRS, CDR2 YFSETQ.